The source of this TCR beta chain is a study of T cells after yellow fever vaccination. Each CDR3 protein gets one entry after TCRdb re-called the 5' RACE reads with MiXCR. The top ten hold roughly a sixth of the sample, which has about 300,000 distinct CDR3 sequences, 6.8% seen once. Germline V CDR1 and CDR2: MDHEN, SYDVKM. Trimming removed 6 bases at V and 2 bases at J, with 15 bases between. The CDR3 length is 15 residues. Regarding this clonotype: The antigen is not known.

Study-level points and caveats: Faster peaking, at day 5 versus 15, marked a secondary response that was weaker. A small proportion of clonotypes was detected in both the CD4 and CD8 compartments. At under 97% for CD4 and 88% for CD8, most primary-vaccination clones showed up again after the booster.

The sample consisted of PBMCs, taken more than 40 days after the first yellow fever vaccination. This clonotype originated in a man aged 18 to 30 who received the YFV17D yellow fever vaccine. The chain combines TRBV28 with TRBJ2-3, with D unclear. The CDR3 loop reads CASSRSTGATDTQYF. DNA of the CDR3: TGTGCCAGCAGCCGAAGTACGGGCGCCACAGATACGCAGTATTTT.